This TCR beta chain was documented in a study of metastatic and nonmetastatic thyroid tumors. Study at large: Across peripheral blood and tumor or nodule tissue samples taken from malignant and benign thyroid patients, the repertoires were compared with one another.

None of the patients had undergone any treatment ahead of thyroid surgery. The CDR3 totals 15 residues. V was pared by 4 bases and J by 6 bases, with 8 bases of the junction left unmatched. Germline V lookup: CDR1 MDHEN, CDR2 SYDVKM. As processed by the authors: What underpinned the distant-metastasis classifier for papillary thyroid cancer was the set of CDR3 differences across clinicopathological groups. TCRdb re-clonotyped the PCR reads via MiXCR. The V and J calls reflect TCRdb's pipeline rather than the authors' work. The sample lists about 4,000 clones; about 22% were seen once. Broader study findings: Within blood and tumor, benign nodules reportedly had significantly lower TCR beta diversity than malignant thyroid tumors did.

This clone is medium-sized in the sample. Antigen: not known. The sequence came from a female donor with papillary thyroid cancer or a benign thyroid nodule (not recorded which). Some clones in this sample may be carry-over from other donors' samples. What was sequenced was tumor tissue. The chain carries TRBV28 and TRBJ2-5, with TRBD1 matching over 10 bases. The CDR3 protein is CASSSGTGDRKTQYF. In DNA form, the CDR3 reads TGTGCCAGCAGTTCGGGGACAGGGGATCGCAAGACCCAGTACTTC.